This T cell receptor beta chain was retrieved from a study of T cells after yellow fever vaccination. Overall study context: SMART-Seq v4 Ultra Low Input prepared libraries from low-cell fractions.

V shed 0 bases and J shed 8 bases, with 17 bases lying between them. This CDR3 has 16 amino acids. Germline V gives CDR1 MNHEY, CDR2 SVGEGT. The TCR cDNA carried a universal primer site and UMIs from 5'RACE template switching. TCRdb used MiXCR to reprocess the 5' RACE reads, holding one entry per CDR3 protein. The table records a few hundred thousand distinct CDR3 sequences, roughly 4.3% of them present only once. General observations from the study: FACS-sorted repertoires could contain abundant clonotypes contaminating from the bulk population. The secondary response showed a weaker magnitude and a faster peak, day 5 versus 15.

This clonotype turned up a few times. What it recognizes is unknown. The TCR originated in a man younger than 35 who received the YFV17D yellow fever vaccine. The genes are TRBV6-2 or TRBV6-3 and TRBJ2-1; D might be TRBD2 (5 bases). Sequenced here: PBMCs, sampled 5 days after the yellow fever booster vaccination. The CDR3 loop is CASSYSSGGGGDEQFF. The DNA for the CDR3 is TGTGCCAGCAGTTACTCTTCAGGCGGAGGTGGGGATGAGCAGTTCTTC.